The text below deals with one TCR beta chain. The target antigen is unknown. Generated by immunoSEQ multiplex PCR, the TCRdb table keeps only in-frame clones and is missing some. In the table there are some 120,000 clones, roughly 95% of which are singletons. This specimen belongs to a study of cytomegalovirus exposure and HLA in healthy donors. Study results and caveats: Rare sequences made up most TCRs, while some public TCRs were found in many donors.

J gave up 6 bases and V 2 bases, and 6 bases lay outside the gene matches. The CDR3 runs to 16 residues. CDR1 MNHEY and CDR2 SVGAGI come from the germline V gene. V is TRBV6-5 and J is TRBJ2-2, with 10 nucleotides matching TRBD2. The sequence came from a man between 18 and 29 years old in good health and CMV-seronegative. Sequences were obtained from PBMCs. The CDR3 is CASSYRSGRDPGELFF. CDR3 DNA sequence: TGTGCCAGCAGTTACCGGAGCGGGAGGGACCCCGGGGAGCTGTTTTTT.